The TCR beta chain described here comes from a study of blood T cell repertoires in COVID-19. At the level of the study: Samples representing acute and convalescent COVID-19 were sourced from the United States, Italy and Spain. Nucleic acid was either cDNA or gDNA, and it came from T cells, B-cell-depleted T cells, or PBMCs.

Original handling: Reference gene primer amplification in the assay estimated nucleated cell counts. TCRdb's copy holds only in-frame clones and misses some; the assay was immunoSEQ multiplex PCR. That table is the source of V, J and clone size, and D and trimming were worked out from the DNA. The profile covers about 60,000 clones, with 70% to 80% appearing a single time and nearly 10% taken by the ten largest. There are a few counts of this clone. This TCR derives from a human donor in a cohort sampled during active COVID-19. Specimen: peripheral blood.

This CDR3 is CASRLAGAVLSTGELFF. DNA for the CDR3: TGTGCCAGCAGACTAGCGGGAGCGGTTTTATCCACCGGGGAGCTGTTTTTT. The V gene is TRBV9, the J gene TRBJ2-2; 11 bases line up with TRBD2. CDR1 and CDR2 (germline): SGDLS, YYNGEE. The CDR3 runs 17 residues. Trimming at V came to 5 bases and at J to 4 bases, leaving 10 bases not matched to a gene.